The rows below give T cell receptor beta chains drawn from one sample of a study of regulatory T cells in long-lasting Graves disease. TCRdb reanalysed the multiplex PCR reads using MiXCR and keeps one entry per CDR3 protein. The table has approximately 690,000 distinct CDR3 sequences, about 30% seen once; the top ten hold about two fifths. Here the sequenced sample was peripheral blood mononuclear cells (PBMCs), taken when the disease was refractory, from a patient treated with antithyroid drugs. The source of these receptors is a female donor with Graves disease. Each CDR3 is given without its conserved first and last residue.

>TRBV30|TRBJ1-2
AWRAGPLEGYT
>TRBV30|TRBJ2-7
AWEPGQGYEQY
>TRBV5-1|TRBJ1-1
ASSSGDRARSEAF
>TRBV10-2|TRBJ1-5
ASSQAQGEFQPQH
>TRBV11-2|TRBJ2-4
ASSFSGGGSAKNIQY
>TRBV2|TRBJ1-4
ASRGRAANEKLF
>TRBV9|TRBJ2-7
ASSVDGLARGEQY
>TRBV12-3/TRBV12-4|TRBJ1-1
ASRRDRGDTEAF
>TRBV10-3|TRBJ1-2
AAMGQAGPDGYT
>TRBV11-2|TRBJ1-1
AGRSGQGGKGAF
>TRBV10-3|TRBJ2-2
AIRGLVTGELF
>TRBV7-3|TRBJ2-5
ASSWTGVKGETQY
>TRBV24-1|TRBJ2-5
ATSAPLEETQY
>TRBV11-2|TRBJ2-1
ASTWGRVEQF
>TRBV28|TRBJ1-2
ASSLRVPYGYT
>TRBV2|TRBJ1-3
ACSLSGTGGNTIY
>TRBV5-6|TRBJ2-4
ASSSFLAKNIQY
>TRBV4-2|TRBJ2-3
ASSRSGRETDTQY
>TRBV11-2|TRBJ2-7
ASRQGSEAYEQY
>TRBV3-1|TRBJ1-1
ASSQAEEGNTEAF
>TRBV12-3/TRBV12-4|TRBJ1-6
ASSFRGRDNSPLH
>TRBV12-3/TRBV12-4|TRBJ2-1
ASSLRGSRPYNEQF
>TRBV5-4|TRBJ2-7
ASSGGLAGKGEQY
>TRBV29-1|TRBJ1-4
SVERDTNEKLF
>TRBV28|TRBJ2-7
ASSLADGYEQY
>TRBV10-3|TRBJ2-7
AITAHGESYEQY
>TRBV7-2|TRBJ2-2
ASSLTFVGRDGGELF
>TRBV12-3/TRBV12-4|TRBJ1-6
ASRLSTGGNSPLH
>TRBV3-1|TRBJ2-5
ASSPGPLQETQY
>TRBV29-1|TRBJ1-1
SVDLDRRAF
>TRBV14|TRBJ2-5
ASSPFGWETQY
>TRBV10-3|TRBJ2-1
AISESASGRTYNEQF
>TRBV6-1|TRBJ1-3
ASRGGLSSGNTIY
>TRBV11-2|TRBJ2-1
ASSLGLEVSPYNEQF
>TRBV29-1|TRBJ2-7
SVATSGLDEQY
>TRBV5-1|TRBJ1-3
ASSLTGMGGNTIY
>TRBV6-1|TRBJ1-2
ASAQDRDYGYT
>TRBV7-8|TRBJ1-2
ASSSWTVSSLGYT
>TRBV27|TRBJ1-1
ASRLSPKNTEAF